The TCR beta chain described here comes from a study of blood T cell repertoires in COVID-19. Study as a whole: Italy, Spain and the United States were the sources of the convalescent and acute COVID-19 samples. T cells, B-cell-depleted T cells, or PBMCs provided the cDNA or gDNA that served as material.

Authors' processing steps: It was from reference gene primer amplification that nucleated cell counts were estimated. The table came from immunoSEQ multiplex PCR; TCRdb's copy has only in-frame clones and leaves some out. That table is the source of V, J and clone size, and D and trimming were worked out from the DNA. The repertoire consists of approximately 280,000 clones, with around 87% occurring once and the leading ten covering over 2%. This CDR3 is 12 amino acids long. The germline V gene encodes CDR1 SGHRS and CDR2 YFSETQ. The V and J ends lost 4 bases and 8 bases respectively, with 13 bases between them.

Sequencing used peripheral blood. The V and J genes are TRBV5-1 and TRBJ2-7, with a tentative D call TRBD2 (5 bases). The sequence derives from a woman between 25 and 40 years old who had recovered from COVID-19. DNA of the CDR3: TGCGCCAGCAGCGAGGAAAGAGGGAAGCAGTACTTC. As protein: CASSEERGKQYF.